The 17 T cell receptor beta chains listed next were all sequenced from one sample in a study of shared T cell receptors in the human thymus. The data were produced by immunoSEQ multiplex PCR, yet TCRdb's version contains in-frame clones alone and is incomplete. Among 600,000 to 900,000 clones listed, around 85% were seen once. The same sample was also studied in work on human thymus T cells.

Sequenced input: thymocytes. The origin of the receptors is a girl younger than two with a congenital heart defect.

The rearrangement uses TRBV9 and TRBJ2-1; D is possibly TRBD2 (5 bases). CDR1 SGDLS and CDR2 YYNGEE come from the germline V gene. This CDR3 is 14 amino acids long. Deletions cut 1 base from V and 7 bases from J, with 12 bases between. In nucleotides, the CDR3 is TGTGCCAGCAGCGTATTCGGGGTCGCGAATGAGCAGTTCTTC. It is translated as CASSVFGVANEQFF.

This chain uses TRBV9 with TRBJ2-7, with 7 bases matching TRBD1. Unmatched junction bases numbered 6, after V lost 2 bases and J lost 4 bases. In germline, CDR1 is SGDLS, CDR2 YYNGEE. This CDR3 is 14 amino acids long. The CDR3 loop reads CASSVGTVQYEQYF. The CDR3 nucleotides read TGTGCCAGCAGCGTCGGGACAGTTCAATACGAGCAGTACTTC.

This chain uses TRBV7-9 with TRBJ2-7; tentatively, D is TRBD2 (5 bases). V was cut by 2 bases and J by 4 bases, with 21 bases left in between. The CDR3 runs to 17 residues. Germline V CDR1 and CDR2: SEHNR, FQNEAQ (reference sequence). DNA of the CDR3: TGTGCCAGCAGCTTATGTCCACGGGGAGAGGATGTTTACGAGCAGTACTTC. It is translated as CASSLCPRGEDVYEQYF.

The rearrangement links TRBV5-1 to TRBJ1-4; no clear D. V gave up 4 bases and J gave up 0 bases, with 16 bases separating them. The CDR3 is 17 residues long. Per germline, CDR1 SGHRS and CDR2 YFSETQ. The CDR3 DNA follows: TGCGCCAGCAGCACCGACACGTACAGAACAACTAATGAAAAACTGTTTTTT. The encoded protein is CASSTDTYRTTNEKLFF.

The chain combines TRBV5-1 with TRBJ2-1, with TRBD2 matching 8 bases. Germline assignment: CDR1 SGHRS and CDR2 YFSETQ. This CDR3 spans 17 amino acids. Trimming took 4 bases from V and 3 from J; bases not matched to a gene: 12. CDR3 sequence (DNA): TGCGCCAGCAGCCCGGGGGAGCGGGGGCTTTTCTACAATGAGCAGTTCTTC. This gives the protein CASSPGERGLFYNEQFF.

The chain carries TRBV5-6 and TRBJ1-6; 7 positions match TRBD1. The CDR3 loop spans 17 amino acids. Germline CDR1 is SGHDT and CDR2 is YYEEEE. V was clipped by 3 bases and J by 5 bases; unmatched bases: 11. CDR3 loop: CASSSVRGRNDNSPLHF. Here the CDR3 DNA reads TGTGCCAGCAGCTCAGTAAGGGGGCGTAACGATAATTCACCCCTCCACTTT.

This clone appeared a single time. The CDR3 region has the DNA TGTGCCAGCAGCTTAGAGGACAGCTCTTATGGCTACACCTTC. Protein: CASSLEDSSYGYTF. The J gene is TRBJ1-2, the V gene TRBV7-6; perhaps TRBD1 as D (6 bases). Per the germline V gene, CDR1 is SGHVS and CDR2 is FNYEAQ. There are 14 residues in the CDR3. V gave up 1 base and J gave up 5 bases, with 11 bases separating them.

The chain couples TRBV6-1 to TRBJ2-1, with D uncertain. The V gene lost 0 bases and the J gene lost 9 bases, with 21 bases spanning the gap. This CDR3 is built from 17 residues. Per the germline V gene, CDR1 is MNHNS and CDR2 is SASEGT. CDR3 amino acids: CASSEALGRNLPREQFF. The CDR3 nucleotides are TGTGCCAGCAGTGAAGCGCTCGGTAGAAACTTGCCACGTGAGCAGTTCTTC.

This clone is a singleton in its sample. V is TRBV11-2 and J is TRBJ1-1; 10 nucleotides match TRBD1. The CDR3 is 18 residues long. The V segment lost 8 bases and the J segment 3 bases; nucleotides outside the gene matches: 18. Germline V gene data show CDR1 as SGHAT and CDR2 as FQNNGV. CDR3 DNA sequence: TGTGCCAGCCTAGATTCAATTCCCGGGACAGGGGATCACACTGAAGCTTTCTTT. This sequence encodes CASLDSIPGTGDHTEAFF.

The rearrangement links TRBV7-9 to TRBJ1-6, with TRBD1 matching 11 bases. The germline V gene encodes CDR1 SEHNR and CDR2 FQNEAQ (reference sequence). V was clipped by 5 bases and J by 8 bases; unmatched bases: 5. CDR3 length: 15 amino acids. The CDR3 protein is CASSRSDRGHSPLHF. CDR3 DNA: TGTGCCAGCAGCCGATCGGACAGGGGGCATTCACCCCTCCACTTT.

J is TRBJ2-1 and V is TRBV5-6; 12 bases align to TRBD2. The CDR3 consists of 15 residues. Germline V gene sequence: CDR1 SGHDT, CDR2 YYEEEE. V was pared by 2 bases and J by 4 bases, with 1 base of the junction left unmatched. The CDR3 protein is CASSFGLAGYNEQFF. The CDR3 DNA is TGTGCCAGCAGCTTCGGACTAGCGGGGTACAATGAGCAGTTCTTC. Variable domain in full (rest from reference TRBV5-6 and TRBJ2-1): DAGVTQSPTHLIKTRGQQVTLRCSPKSGHDTVSWYQQALGQGPQFIFQYYEEEERQRGNFPDRFSGHQFPNYSSELNVNALLLGDSALYLCASSFGLAGYNEQFFGPGTRLTVL.

The rearrangement uses TRBV6-1 and TRBJ1-1; possibly TRBD1 for D (6 bases). CDR3 size: 13 residues. V was clipped by 5 bases and J by 4 bases, with 11 bases between them. In germline, CDR1 is MNHNS, CDR2 SASEGT. The CDR3 is CASSWQGTTEAFF. The DNA of the CDR3 is TGTGCCAGCAGTTGGCAGGGGACCACTGAAGCTTTCTTT.

The chain links TRBV29-1 to TRBJ1-1, with D maybe TRBD1 (5 bases). The CDR3 runs 11 residues. Germline V CDR1 and CDR2: SQVTM, ANQGSEA. DNA for the CDR3: TGCCGCGGAGACAGGAACACTGAAGCTTTCTTT. It is translated as CRGDRNTEAFF.

The V call is TRBV5-1, the J call TRBJ2-2; 7 positions agree with TRBD1. The trim removed 3 bases at V and 2 bases at J, leaving 13 bases unmatched. The CDR3 length is 18 residues. Germline V gene lookup returns CDR1 SGHRS and CDR2 YFSETQ. The CDR3 DNA sequence: TGCGCCAGCAGCTCCTTGGTAGGAAGACAGGGAAACACCGGGGAGCTGTTTTTT. Translated, it gives CASSSLVGRQGNTGELFF.

This chain connects TRBV27 to TRBJ1-4; D not resolved. The CDR3 length is 14 residues. The germline gives CDR1 MNHEY, CDR2 SMNVEV (reference sequence). The germline V and J ends were trimmed by 3 bases and 0 bases, with 5 bases remaining between them. The CDR3 DNA reads TGTGCCAGCAGTTTCGGTGCAACTAATGAAAAACTGTTTTTT. As protein: CASSFGATNEKLFF.

The CDR3 sequence: CASSSWGQGARYGYTF. DNA of the CDR3: TGTGCCAGCAGCTCATGGGGCCAGGGGGCTAGATATGGCTACACCTTC. The genes are TRBV5-8 and TRBJ1-2; the match to TRBD1 covers 8 bases. Looked up from germline, CDR1 is SGHTS and CDR2 is YDEGEE. Trimming took 3 bases from V and 5 from J; bases not matched to a gene: 12. The CDR3 is made up of 16 amino acids.

The chain joins TRBV4-3 to TRBJ1-4; TRBD1 agrees at 8 bases. The CDR3 runs 16 residues. The junction had 7 bases not matched to a gene; V was cut back by 2 bases and J by 5 bases. Germline-derived CDR1 and CDR2 are LGHNA and YSLEER. CDR3 DNA sequence: TGCGCCAGCAGCCAAACAGACAGGGGATGGAATGAAAAACTGTTTTTT. Its protein is CASSQTDRGWNEKLFF.